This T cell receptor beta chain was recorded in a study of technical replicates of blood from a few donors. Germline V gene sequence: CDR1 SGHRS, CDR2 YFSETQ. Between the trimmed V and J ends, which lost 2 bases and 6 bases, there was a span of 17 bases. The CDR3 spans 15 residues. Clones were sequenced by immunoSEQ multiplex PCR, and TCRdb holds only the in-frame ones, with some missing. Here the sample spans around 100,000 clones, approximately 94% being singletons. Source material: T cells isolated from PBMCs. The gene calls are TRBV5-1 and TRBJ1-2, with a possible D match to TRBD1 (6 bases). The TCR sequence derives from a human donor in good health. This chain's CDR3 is CASSFYGGAIDGYTF. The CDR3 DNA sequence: TGCGCCAGCAGCTTTTATGGGGGGGCAATAGATGGCTACACCTTC.